Shown below are 22 T cell receptor beta chains from a single sample sequenced in a study of blood T cell repertoires in COVID-19. Data came from immunoSEQ multiplex PCR; TCRdb stores just in-frame clones and leaves some out. The sample contains 150,000 to 200,000 clones, about 77% of which appear only once. The sequenced material came from peripheral blood. The receptor set was obtained from an elderly woman with acute or convalescent COVID-19.

The rearrangement links TRBV2 to TRBJ2-1, with D possibly matching TRBD1 (7 bases). This CDR3 comprises 18 residues. Trimming removed 6 bases from V and 4 bases from J, with 25 bases in between. Germline values: CDR1 SNHLY, CDR2 FYNNEI. In DNA form, the CDR3 reads TGTGCCAGCAGACGTTTCCAGGGGGGACGTACGAGGTACAATGAGCAGTTCTTC. Amino acid sequence: CASRRFQGGRTRYNEQFF.

The chain is built from TRBV28 and TRBJ1-6; D may be TRBD1 (5 bases). Trimming cost V 2 bases and J 6 bases, with 5 bases left between them. Looked up from germline, CDR1 is MDHEN and CDR2 is SYDVKM. CDR3 length equals 13 residues. The CDR3 DNA follows: TGTGCCAGCAGTTTAGACAGTAATTCACCCCTCCACTTT. This codes for CASSLDSNSPLHF.

The rearrangement joins TRBV9 to TRBJ1-4, with D unclear. Trimming removed 4 bases from V and 7 bases from J, with 11 bases in between. Germline CDR1 SGDLS, CDR2 YYNGEE. The CDR3 totals 13 residues. The CDR3 DNA is TGTGCCAGCAGCCCCCATATCGGTGAAAAACTGTTTTTT. Protein: CASSPHIGEKLFF. The variable domain in full, completed from reference TRBV9 and TRBJ1-4, reads DSGVTQTPKHLITATGQRVTLRCSPRSGDLSVYWYQQSLDQGLQFLIQYYNGEERAKGNILERFSAQQFPDLHSELNLSSLELGDSALYFCASSPHIGEKLFFGSGTQLSVL.

The J gene is TRBJ1-4, the V gene TRBV4-2, with a possible D match to TRBD1 (6 bases). Trimming shortened V by 0 bases and J by 8 bases, and 19 bases separated the two germline ends. CDR3 length: 17 amino acids. In germline, CDR1 is LGHNA, CDR2 YNFKEQ. CDR3 sequence reads: CASSQDIVWDTEEKLFF. Here the CDR3 DNA reads TGTGCCAGCAGCCAAGATATTGTGTGGGACACGGAAGAAAAACTGTTTTTT.

The V gene is TRBV11-2, the J gene TRBJ2-7, with 10 bases aligning to TRBD1. Trimming cost V 5 bases and J 2 bases; bases outside gene matches: 3. The CDR3 runs to 14 residues. Germline V CDR1 and CDR2: SGHAT, FQNNGV. The CDR3 DNA is TGTGCCAGCAGCGCCGACAGGGGGCCCTACGAGCAGTACTTC. It yields the protein CASSADRGPYEQYF.

This chain connects TRBV5-6 to TRBJ2-1; D is possibly TRBD1 (5 bases). This CDR3 comprises 14 residues. Trimming stripped 3 bases from V and 4 bases from J, with 11 bases between. Germline lookup yields CDR1 SGHDT and CDR2 YYEEEE. The chain's CDR3 is CASSYWAGYNEQFF. The CDR3 coding sequence is TGTGCCAGCAGCTATTGGGCAGGGTACAATGAGCAGTTCTTC.

The chain couples TRBV5-1 to TRBJ2-1; 8 bases fit TRBD2. V lost 5 bases to trimming and J lost 4 bases; unmatched junction nucleotides: 8. Germline lookup yields CDR1 SGHRS and CDR2 YFSETQ. CDR3 length: 15 residues. The CDR3 sequence is CASRGPGLGYNEQFF. CDR3 nucleotide sequence: TGCGCCAGCAGGGGACCGGGACTAGGGTACAATGAGCAGTTCTTC.

The gene calls are TRBV18 and TRBJ1-2; a weak D match, TRBD1 (6 bases). The CDR3 extends over 16 amino acids. V was clipped by 4 bases and J by 3 bases, with 18 bases between them. Per germline, CDR1 KGHSH and CDR2 LQKENI. In DNA form, the CDR3 reads TGTGCCAGCTCACTCGTCGCCAGGGGCGCGGACTATGGCTACACCTTC. This gives the protein CASSLVARGADYGYTF.

The chain links TRBV6-2 or TRBV6-3 to TRBJ1-5, with TRBD1 as a possible D gene (5 bases). Germline V gene sequence: CDR1 MNHEY, CDR2 SVGEGT. The CDR3 is made up of 16 amino acids. V was cut by 3 bases and J by 2 bases, with 14 bases left in between. This CDR3 reads CASSYAGPGGNQPQHF. The CDR3, as DNA: TGTGCCAGCAGTTATGCGGGGCCGGGTGGCAATCAGCCCCAGCATTTT.

V and J are TRBV5-1 and TRBJ2-1; a possible D gene is TRBD2 (6 bases). Germline V gives CDR1 SGHRS, CDR2 YFSETQ. V was pared by 2 bases and J by 6 bases, with 15 bases between. This CDR3 has 15 residues. CDR3 in amino acids: CASSLRGLTSNEQFF. CDR3 in DNA: TGCGCCAGCAGCTTAAGGGGACTGACGAGCAATGAGCAGTTCTTC.

This CDR3 is CASSLTGGNQPQHF. CDR3 coding DNA: TGTGCCAGCAGCCTTACAGGGGGCAATCAGCCCCAGCATTTT. The V call is TRBV3-1 (or the pseudogene TRBV3-2), the J call TRBJ1-5; 7 bases map to TRBD1. Germline lookup yields CDR1 LGHDT and CDR2 YNNKEL (reference sequence). The CDR3 runs to 14 residues. Losses at the gene ends were 4 bases for V and 2 bases for J; bases not matched to a gene: 2.

This sequence joins TRBV7-9 and TRBJ2-3, with TRBD2 identical over 8 bases. After removal of 4 bases from V and 9 bases from J, the junction contained 3 bases not matched to a gene. Germline V gene lookup returns CDR1 SEHNR and CDR2 FQNEAQ (reference sequence). The CDR3 extends over 12 amino acids. The CDR3 DNA reads as TGTGCCAGCAGCTCCCCGGGGGGGACGCAGTATTTT. Its translation: CASSSPGGTQYF.

This clone was observed once. This chain uses TRBV5-1 with TRBJ2-3; 7 bases agree with TRBD2. Trimming cost V 3 bases and J 1 base; bases outside gene matches: 5. The CDR3 is 15 residues long. The germline V gene has CDR1 SGHRS and CDR2 YFSETQ. The CDR3 nucleotides read TGCGCCAGCAGCTATGGCGGGGGACGCACAGATACGCAGTATTTT. It codes for CASSYGGGRTDTQYF.

This clone has more than one count but fewer than ten. The V and J genes are TRBV4-2 and TRBJ1-1, with 8 bases that match TRBD1. Germline values: CDR1 LGHNA, CDR2 YNFKEQ. The CDR3 extends over 16 amino acids. The V gene end was trimmed by 5 bases and the J gene end by 3 bases; junction bases not matched to a gene: 11. The CDR3 region has the DNA TGTGCCAGCAGCGCACGGACAGGGTTTGGGGACACTGAAGCTTTCTTT. Amino acids: CASSARTGFGDTEAFF.

The genes are TRBV7-2 and TRBJ2-7; 7 bases agree with TRBD2. Losses at the gene ends were 1 base for V and 1 base for J; bases not matched to a gene: 7. The CDR3 runs to 16 residues. Germline V gene sequence: CDR1 SGHTA, CDR2 FQGNSA. CDR3 DNA: TGTGCCAGCAGCTTAGTCATGGGGGGGTCGTCCTACGAGCAGTACTTC. Translated, it gives CASSLVMGGSSYEQYF.

The rearrangement joins TRBV2 to TRBJ2-5, with 10 nucleotides matching TRBD2. The CDR3 runs to 16 residues. Germline V gene lookup returns CDR1 SNHLY and CDR2 FYNNEI. Unmatched junction bases numbered 9, after V lost 7 bases and J lost 1 base. As DNA, the CDR3 is TGTGCCAGCACTCTATTCAGCGGGGGGGCCCAAGAGACCCAGTACTTC. This translates into CASTLFSGGAQETQYF.

This chain uses TRBV19 with TRBJ2-7; the match to TRBD2 covers 10 bases. Germline CDR1 LNHDA, CDR2 SQIVND (reference sequence). The CDR3 is made up of 14 amino acids. V lost 5 bases and J lost 5; bases outside the gene matches: 6. CDR3 nucleotide sequence: TGTGCCAGTAGTTCTAGCGGGAGTATCCACGAGCAGTACTTC. This sequence encodes CASSSSGSIHEQYF. Using reference TRBV19 and TRBJ2-7 for the parts outside the CDR3, the full variable domain is DGGITQSPKYLFRKEGQNVTLSCEQNLNHDAMYWYRQDPGQGLRLIYYSQIVNDFQKGDIAEGYSVSREKKESFPLTVTSAQKNPTAFYLCASSSSGSIHEQYFGPGTRLTVT.

The chain uses TRBV6-5 and TRBJ1-2; 8 bases map to TRBD1. This CDR3 is 14 amino acids long. Trimming removed 7 bases from V and 5 bases from J; junction bases left unmatched: 9. Germline assignment: CDR1 MNHEY and CDR2 SVGAGI. CDR3 bases: TGTGCCAGCAATATACTAACAGGGGGTTATGGCTACACCTTC. Translating gives CASNILTGGYGYTF.

In the case of this clone: At one of its ends the junction is not consistent with the germline gene, which may arise from a read error. The CDR3 DNA reads TGTGCCAGCAGGTTAGGAGTTGCCCCCTACGAGCAGTACTTC. As protein: CASRLGVAPYEQYF. The chain is built from TRBV7-2 and TRBJ2-7; the D is unclear. The V gene's germline CDR1 is SGHTA and CDR2 FQGNSA. This CDR3 has 14 residues.

The V gene is TRBV6-4, the J gene TRBJ1-1; maybe TRBD1 (6 bases). V was clipped by 3 bases and J by 5 bases, with 10 bases between them. The CDR3 has 13 residues. Germline V gene data show CDR1 as MRHNA and CDR2 as SNTAGT. The DNA of the CDR3 is TGTGCCAGCAGTGAACAGGGAGCGACTGAAGCTTTCTTT. Protein sequence: CASSEQGATEAFF.

The chain uses TRBV14 and TRBJ1-1; the D is unclear. This CDR3 has 12 amino acids. With 6 bases removed from V and 11 bases from J, the gap between germline ends came to 16 bases. Germline V gene data show CDR1 as SGHDN and CDR2 as FVKESK. The CDR3 DNA reads as TGTGCCAGCAGTTACGACCGCGGTAGGGCTTTCTTT. Translating it yields CASSYDRGRAFF.

A few counts support this clone. The chain employs TRBV7-9 and TRBJ1-2, with no clear D. The CDR3 extends over 12 amino acids. Trimming took off 5 bases at V and 4 bases at J, with 8 bases between the two ends. CDR1 SEHNR and CDR2 FQNEAQ come from the germline V gene (reference sequence). CDR3 sequence (DNA): TGTGCCAGCAGCGAGACACTCTATGGCTACACCTTC. Protein: CASSETLYGYTF.